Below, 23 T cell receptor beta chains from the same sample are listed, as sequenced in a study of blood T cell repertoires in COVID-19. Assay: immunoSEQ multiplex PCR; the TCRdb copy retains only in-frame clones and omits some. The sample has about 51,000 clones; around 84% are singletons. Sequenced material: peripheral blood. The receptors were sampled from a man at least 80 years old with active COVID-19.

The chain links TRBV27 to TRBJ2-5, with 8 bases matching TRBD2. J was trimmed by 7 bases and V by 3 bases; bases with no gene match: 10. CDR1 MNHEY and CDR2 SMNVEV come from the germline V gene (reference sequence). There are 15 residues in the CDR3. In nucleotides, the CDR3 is TGTGCCAGCAGTTTCGACAGCGGGAGTCGTGGGACCCAGTACTTC. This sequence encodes CASSFDSGSRGTQYF.

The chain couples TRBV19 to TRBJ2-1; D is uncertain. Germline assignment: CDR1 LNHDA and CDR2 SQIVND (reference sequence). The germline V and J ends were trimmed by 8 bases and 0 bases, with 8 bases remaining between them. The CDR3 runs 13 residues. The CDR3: CASGWSSYNEQFF. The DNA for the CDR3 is TGTGCCAGTGGCTGGAGCTCCTACAATGAGCAGTTCTTC.

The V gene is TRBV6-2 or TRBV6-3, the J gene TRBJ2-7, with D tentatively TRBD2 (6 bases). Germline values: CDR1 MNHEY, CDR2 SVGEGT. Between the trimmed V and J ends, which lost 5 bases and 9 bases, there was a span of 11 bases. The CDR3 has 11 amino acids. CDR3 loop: CASSLLGGQYF. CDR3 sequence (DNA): TGTGCCAGCAGTCTACTCGGGGGGCAGTACTTC.

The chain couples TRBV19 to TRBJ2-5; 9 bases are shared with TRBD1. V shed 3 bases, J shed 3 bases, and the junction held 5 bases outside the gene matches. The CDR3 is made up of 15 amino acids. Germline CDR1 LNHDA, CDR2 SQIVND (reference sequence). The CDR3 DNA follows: TGTGCCAGTAGTATTAGGGACAGGGAAGAAGAGACCCAGTACTTC. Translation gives CASSIRDREEETQYF. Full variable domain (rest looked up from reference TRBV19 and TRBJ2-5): DGGITQSPKYLFRKEGQNVTLSCEQNLNHDAMYWYRQDPGQGLRLIYYSQIVNDFQKGDIAEGYSVSREKKESFPLTVTSAQKNPTAFYLCASSIRDREEETQYFGPGTRLLVL.

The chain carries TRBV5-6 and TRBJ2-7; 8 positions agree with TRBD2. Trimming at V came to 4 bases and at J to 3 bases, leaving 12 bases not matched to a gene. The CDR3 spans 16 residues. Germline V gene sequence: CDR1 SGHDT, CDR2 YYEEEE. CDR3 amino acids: CASSTPLTSVNYEQYF. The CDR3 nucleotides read TGTGCCAGCAGCACCCCCCTGACTAGCGTAAACTACGAGCAGTACTTC. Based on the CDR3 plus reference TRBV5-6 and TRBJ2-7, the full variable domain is DAGVTQSPTHLIKTRGQQVTLRCSPKSGHDTVSWYQQALGQGPQFIFQYYEEEERQRGNFPDRFSGHQFPNYSSELNVNALLLGDSALYLCASSTPLTSVNYEQYFGPGTRLTVT.

This CDR3 is CAWKLAGETQYF. For the CDR3, the DNA is TGTGCCTGGAAACTAGCGGGGGAGACCCAGTACTTC. V usage is TRBV30 and J usage is TRBJ2-5; 10 positions agree with TRBD2. The V and J ends lost 4 bases and 5 bases, in that order; junction bases with no gene match: 1. The CDR3 totals 12 residues. Germline V gene lookup returns CDR1 GTSNPN and CDR2 SVGIG (reference sequence).

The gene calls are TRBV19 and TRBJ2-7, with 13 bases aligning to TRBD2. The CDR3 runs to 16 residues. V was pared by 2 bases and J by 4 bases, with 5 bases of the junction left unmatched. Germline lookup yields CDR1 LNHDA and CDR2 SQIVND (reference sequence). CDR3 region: CASSIRTSGGIYEQYF. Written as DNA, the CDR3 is TGTGCCAGTAGTATAAGGACTAGCGGGGGTATTTACGAGCAGTACTTC.

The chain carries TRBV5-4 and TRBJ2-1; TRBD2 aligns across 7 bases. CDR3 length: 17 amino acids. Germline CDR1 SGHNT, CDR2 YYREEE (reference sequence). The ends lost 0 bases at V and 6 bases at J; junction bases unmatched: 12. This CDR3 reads CASSLDVGRESFNEQFF. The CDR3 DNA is TGTGCCAGCAGCTTGGATGTGGGGCGGGAGTCATTCAATGAGCAGTTCTTC.

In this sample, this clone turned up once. Written as DNA, the CDR3 is TGTGCCAGCAGTGATCAAGGAAGCGGGGGGGTCTCCTACGAGCAGTACTTC. Translation gives CASSDQGSGGVSYEQYF. The genes are TRBV2 and TRBJ2-7, with 10 bases identical to TRBD2. Germline V CDR1 and CDR2: SNHLY, FYNNEI. The CDR3 is 17 residues long. The ends lost 3 bases at V and 0 bases at J; junction bases unmatched: 8.

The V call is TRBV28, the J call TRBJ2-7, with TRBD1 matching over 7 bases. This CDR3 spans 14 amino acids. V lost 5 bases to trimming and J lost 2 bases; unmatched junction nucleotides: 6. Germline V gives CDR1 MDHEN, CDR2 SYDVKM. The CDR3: CASSPGQSPYEQYF. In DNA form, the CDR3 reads TGTGCCAGCAGTCCGGGACAGAGTCCCTACGAGCAGTACTTC. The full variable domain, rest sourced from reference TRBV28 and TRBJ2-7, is DVKVTQSSRYLVKRTGEKVFLECVQDMDHENMFWYRQDPGLGLRLIYFSYDVKMKEKGDIPEGYSVSREKKERFSLILESASTNQTSMYLCASSPGQSPYEQYFGPGTRLTVT.

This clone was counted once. The CDR3 spells CASRAGVAGSYEQYF. In DNA form, the CDR3 reads TGTGCCAGCCGGGCAGGGGTAGCGGGATCTTACGAGCAGTACTTC. This chain joins TRBV27 and TRBJ2-7, with 8 bases fitting TRBD2. The CDR3 is 15 residues long. CDR1 is MNHEY and CDR2 is SMNVEV in the germline V gene (reference sequence). Trimming at V came to 8 bases and at J to 4 bases, leaving 13 bases not matched to a gene.

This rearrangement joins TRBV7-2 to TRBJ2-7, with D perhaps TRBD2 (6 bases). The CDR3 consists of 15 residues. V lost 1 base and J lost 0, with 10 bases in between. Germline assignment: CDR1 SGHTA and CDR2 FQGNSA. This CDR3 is CASSLVGGISYEQYF. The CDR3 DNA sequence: TGTGCCAGCAGCTTAGTCGGCGGGATCTCCTACGAGCAGTACTTC.

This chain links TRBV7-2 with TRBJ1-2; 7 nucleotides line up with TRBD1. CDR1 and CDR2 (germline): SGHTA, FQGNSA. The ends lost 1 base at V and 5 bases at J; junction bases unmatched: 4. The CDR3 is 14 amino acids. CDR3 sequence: CASSLGYRGYGYTF. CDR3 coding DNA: TGTGCCAGCAGCTTAGGTTACAGGGGATATGGCTACACCTTC.

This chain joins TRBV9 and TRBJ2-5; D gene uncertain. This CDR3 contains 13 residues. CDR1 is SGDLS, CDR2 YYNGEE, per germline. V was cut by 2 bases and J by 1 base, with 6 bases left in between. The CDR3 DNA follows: TGTGCCAGCAGCGTCGGTCCCCAAGAGACCCAGTACTTC. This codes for CASSVGPQETQYF.

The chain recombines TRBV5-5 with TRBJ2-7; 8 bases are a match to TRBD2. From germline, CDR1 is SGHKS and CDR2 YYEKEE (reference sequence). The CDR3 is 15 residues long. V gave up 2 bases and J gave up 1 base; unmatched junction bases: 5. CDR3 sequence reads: CASSFMGTSSYEQYF. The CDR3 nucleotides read TGTGCCAGCAGCTTTATGGGGACTAGTTCCTACGAGCAGTACTTC.

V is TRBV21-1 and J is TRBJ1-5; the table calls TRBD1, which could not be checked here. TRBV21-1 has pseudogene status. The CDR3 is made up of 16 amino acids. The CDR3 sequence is CASSAIRDRGRQPQHF. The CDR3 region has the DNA TGTGCCAGCAGCGCGATCCGGGACAGGGGTCGTCAGCCCCAGCATTTT.

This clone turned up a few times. CDR3 nucleotides: TGCGCCAGCAGCAAAGCGGGGATCTCCTACGAGCAGTACTTC. The encoded protein is CASSKAGISYEQYF. The chain is built from TRBV4-1 and TRBJ2-7; 7 nucleotides match TRBD2. The CDR3 runs 14 residues. Looked up from germline, CDR1 is MGHRA and CDR2 is YSYEKL. Losses at the gene ends were 5 bases for V and 0 bases for J; bases not matched to a gene: 4.

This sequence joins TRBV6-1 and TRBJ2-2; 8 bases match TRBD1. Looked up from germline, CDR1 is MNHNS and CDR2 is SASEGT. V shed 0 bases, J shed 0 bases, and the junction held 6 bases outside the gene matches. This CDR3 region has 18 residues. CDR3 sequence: CASSEAKPGGANTGELFF. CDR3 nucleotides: TGTGCCAGCAGTGAAGCAAAACCAGGGGGCGCGAACACCGGGGAGCTGTTTTTT.

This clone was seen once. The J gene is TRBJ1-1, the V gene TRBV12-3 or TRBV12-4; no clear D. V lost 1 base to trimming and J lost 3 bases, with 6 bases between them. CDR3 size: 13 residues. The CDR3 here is CASSLGRDTEAFF. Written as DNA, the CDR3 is TGTGCCAGCAGTTTAGGCCGCGACACTGAAGCTTTCTTT.

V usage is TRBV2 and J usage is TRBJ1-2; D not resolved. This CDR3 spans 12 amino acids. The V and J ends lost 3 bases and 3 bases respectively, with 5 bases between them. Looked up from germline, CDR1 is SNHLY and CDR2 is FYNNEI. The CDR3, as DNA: TGTGCCAGCAGTGAGGGAGACTATGGCTACACCTTC. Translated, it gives CASSEGDYGYTF.

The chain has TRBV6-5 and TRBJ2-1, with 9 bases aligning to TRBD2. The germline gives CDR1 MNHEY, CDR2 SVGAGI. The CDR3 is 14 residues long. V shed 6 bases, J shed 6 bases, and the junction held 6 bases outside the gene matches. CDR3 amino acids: CASRRLADSNEQFF. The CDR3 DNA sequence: TGTGCCAGCAGAAGACTAGCGGATAGCAATGAGCAGTTCTTC.

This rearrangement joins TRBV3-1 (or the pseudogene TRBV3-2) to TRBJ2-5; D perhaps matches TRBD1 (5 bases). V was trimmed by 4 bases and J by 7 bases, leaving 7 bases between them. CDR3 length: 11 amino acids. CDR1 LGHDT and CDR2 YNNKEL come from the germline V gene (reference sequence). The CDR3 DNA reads TGTGCCAGCAGCCTCCAGGGGACCCAGTACTTC. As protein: CASSLQGTQYF.

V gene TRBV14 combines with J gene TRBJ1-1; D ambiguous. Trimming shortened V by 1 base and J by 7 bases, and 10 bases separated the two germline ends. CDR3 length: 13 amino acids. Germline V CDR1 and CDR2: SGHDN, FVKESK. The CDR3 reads CASSQGEGFEAFF. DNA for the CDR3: TGTGCCAGCAGCCAAGGGGAGGGCTTTGAAGCTTTCTTT. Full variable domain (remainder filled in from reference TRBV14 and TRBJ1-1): EAGVTQFPSHSVIEKGQTVTLRCDPISGHDNLYWYRRVMGKEIKFLLHFVKESKQDESGMPNNRFLAERTGGTYSTLKVQPAELEDSGVYFCASSQGEGFEAFFGQGTRLTVV.